This T cell receptor (beta chain) came from a study of blood T cell repertoires in COVID-19. Measured with immunoSEQ multiplex PCR; TCRdb has only the in-frame clones, and not every one. The sample lists around 200,000 clones; roughly 89% were seen once. The germline V gene has CDR1 PRHDT and CDR2 FYEKMQ (reference sequence). V was shortened by 1 base and J by 4 bases, with 16 bases between the two germline ends. The CDR3 loop spans 16 amino acids. Specimen: peripheral blood. This TCR was sampled from a woman aged 18-29 years who had recovered from COVID-19. V usage is TRBV13 and J usage is TRBJ1-1; maybe TRBD1 (6 bases). The CDR3 region is CASSLEGGRRSTEAFF. As DNA, the CDR3 is TGTGCCAGCAGCTTAGAGGGGGGGCGAAGGAGCACTGAAGCTTTCTTT. Using reference TRBV13 and TRBJ1-1 for the parts outside the CDR3, the full variable domain is AAGVIQSPRHLIKEKRETATLKCYPIPRHDTVYWYQQGPGQDPQFLISFYEKMQSDKGSIPDRFSAQQFSDYHSELNMSSLELGDSALYFCASSLEGGRRSTEAFFGQGTRLTVV.